The rows below give T cell receptor beta chains drawn from one sample of a study of shared clonotypes between healthy human individuals. The protocol was immunoSEQ multiplex PCR, while the TCRdb copy is restricted to in-frame clones and leaves out a portion. The sample lists over 700,000 clones, approximately 72% seen once, with about 1.8% in the top ten. Input material: memory CD4+ T cells sorted from blood. The receptors here all came from a woman aged 25 to 39 in good health. The CDR3 runs from the conserved cysteine through the conserved F or W.

V: TRBV30
length: 14
CDR3: CAWTRDGINYGYTF

V: TRBV2
length: 11
CDR3: CASSVNAEAFF

V: TRBV28
length: 16
CDR3: CASSASDYNSYNEQFF

V: TRBV6-4
length: 13
CDR3: CASSEGRWETQYF

V: TRBV28
length: 13
CDR3: CASSVQGPETQYF

V: TRBV7-7
length: 14
CDR3: CASSLSGTGETQYF

V: TRBV19
length: 14
CDR3: CASSTFPVSFGLFF

V: TRBV6-5
length: 13
CDR3: CASRPTGNYGYTF

V: TRBV2
length: 13
CDR3: CASRETAAQPQHF

V: TRBV5-1
length: 14
CDR3: CASSQLSRNTEAFF

V: TRBV5-8
length: 15
CDR3: CASSPRGDRGYEQYF

V: TRBV11-2
length: 15
CDR3: CAILLREGRKETQYF

V: TRBV19
length: 13
CDR3: CASSIVGNNEQFF

V: TRBV7-9
length: 16
CDR3: CASSLQTGTGRNTIYF

V: TRBV7-8
length: 15
CDR3: CASSLRRKGNTEAFF

V: TRBV9
length: 15
CDR3: CASSVVEGAYDTQYF

V: TRBV5-1
length: 13
CDR3: CASSPGANTEAFF

V: TRBV6-1
length: 14
CDR3: CASSEAPRGYEQYF

V: TRBV29-1
length: 14
CDR3: CSVERRLAGGEQFF

V: TRBV6-1
length: 16
CDR3: CASSEATSGRTYEQFF

V: TRBV28
length: 15
CDR3: CASSLRTGANYGYTF

V: TRBV30
length: 14
CDR3: CAWSRQGHSGPQHF

V: TRBV30
length: 15
CDR3: CAWSRRVERNTEAFF

V: TRBV5-1
length: 11
CDR3: CASSLGPQQYF

V: TRBV19
length: 13
CDR3: CASSSQGDYGYTF

V: TRBV28
length: 15
CDR3: CASSTTRNLPDTQYF

V: TRBV5-5
length: 15
CDR3: CASSLMVVSTDTQYF

V: TRBV4-2
length: 15
CDR3: CASSQAGAAYNEQFF

V: TRBV10-3
length: 13
CDR3: CAISVGLAHEQYF

V: TRBV21-1
length: 14
CDR3: CASSIGGYTGELFF

V: TRBV28
length: 13
CDR3: CASIRRGWTEAFF

V: TRBV4-1
length: 17
CDR3: CASSLKGAGVGSYEQYF

V: TRBV5-6
length: 15
CDR3: CASSLEGRGTEKLFF

V: TRBV19
length: 14
CDR3: CASASGGSSYEQYF

V: TRBV28
length: 14
CDR3: CASTVTVSNQPQHF

V: TRBV29-1
length: 13
CDR3: CSVRFELNTEAFF

V: TRBV19
length: 16
CDR3: CASSTRAGDSYNEQFF

V: TRBV29-1
length: 14
CDR3: CSVRSGANTGELFF

V: TRBV5-1
length: 15
CDR3: CASTPTGTGGREQFF

V: TRBV7-9
length: 17
CDR3: CASSRTVGTSLIDEQFF

V: TRBV9
length: 15
CDR3: CASSVDGAVNTEAFF

V: TRBV29-1
length: 12
CDR3: CSVGSSNQPQHF

V: TRBV28
length: 14
CDR3: CASSRRSSNTEAFF

V: TRBV19
length: 12
CDR3: CATSQVDEKLFF

V: TRBV6-1
length: 14
CDR3: CASSEAVVALQLFF

V: TRBV4-2
length: 16
CDR3: CASSPWGSGSYNEQFF

V: TRBV7-2
length: 16
CDR3: CASSLELGQGANEQYF

V: TRBV7-9
length: 13
CDR3: CASSETGEGEAFF

V: TRBV19
length: 16
CDR3: CASSRPTSGSGETQYF

V: TRBV28
length: 16
CDR3: CASSLYTSGSDGELFF

V: TRBV19
length: 13
CDR3: CASTPGQRETQYF

V: TRBV27
length: 14
CDR3: CASSSRGGLGEQYF

V: TRBV18
length: 13
CDR3: CASSPLKGDEQYF